These 11 T cell receptor beta chains originate from one sample sequenced in a study of graft-versus-host responses after intestinal transplantation. Profiled with immunoSEQ multiplex PCR; TCRdb holds only in-frame clones, not every one. This sample has about 120,000 clones, with 90% found just once. Their antigen targets remain unknown. Sequenced here: unstimulated CD4+ T cells sorted from spleen or lymph node cells, sampled before intestinal transplant. The receptors derive from a human donor who received an intestinal transplant.

Comment on this clone: The junction departs from germline at one end; a sequencing error may be responsible. The chain combines TRBV20-1 with TRBJ2-7; D ambiguous. This CDR3 has 11 amino acids. Per germline, CDR1 DFQATT and CDR2 SNEGSKA (reference sequence). Here the CDR3 DNA reads TGCAGTGCTAGAGCTGGGTACGAGCGGTACTTC. As protein: CSARAGYERYF.

The rearrangement links TRBV19 to TRBJ2-7; D call uncertain. The V end was cut by 3 bases, the J end by 3 bases, with 15 bases between. CDR3 length: 15 residues. Germline assignment: CDR1 LNHDA and CDR2 SQIVND (reference sequence). CDR3 in amino acids: CASSIRGSNNYEQYF. The CDR3 DNA reads as TGTGCCAGTAGTATTCGTGGCAGTAACAACTACGAGCAGTACTTC.

The chain combines TRBV5-1 with TRBJ2-1, with D possibly being TRBD2 (6 bases). The V end lost 7 bases, the J end lost 8 bases, and 13 bases lay between the germline ends. The CDR3 runs to 12 residues. CDR1 is SGHRS and CDR2 is YFSETQ in the germline V gene. The chain's CDR3 is CASGREVDEQFF. CDR3 sequence (DNA): TGCGCCAGCGGCAGGGAGGTCGATGAGCAGTTCTTC.

This chain connects TRBV11-2 to TRBJ2-7; a weak D match, TRBD2 (5 bases). There are 13 residues in the CDR3. The V gene lost 1 base and the J gene lost 7 bases, with 11 bases spanning the gap. Germline V lookup: CDR1 SGHAT, CDR2 FQNNGV. In DNA form, the CDR3 reads TGTGCCAGCAGCTTAGCGGGGTCGGGGGAGCAGTACTTC. This sequence encodes CASSLAGSGEQYF.

V gene TRBV27 combines with J gene TRBJ2-3; D perhaps matches TRBD2 (5 bases). The CDR3 covers 13 residues. V was pared by 7 bases and J by 6 bases, with 14 bases between. Germline V gene lookup returns CDR1 MNHEY and CDR2 SMNVEV (reference sequence). The CDR3 loop reads CASTGLAQDTQYF. As DNA, the CDR3 is TGTGCCAGCACCGGACTCGCCCAGGATACGCAGTATTTT.

This clone was counted a single time. CDR3 nucleotides: TGTGCCTGGAGGGAGAACCTGAGAGCTTTCTTT. This gives the protein CAWRENLRAFF. The chain employs TRBV30 and TRBJ1-1; D unclear. The CDR3 extends over 11 amino acids. Germline values: CDR1 GTSNPN, CDR2 SVGIG (reference sequence). The ends were cut back, 3 bases at V and 10 bases at J, with 12 bases in the middle.

The chain combines TRBV5-1 with TRBJ1-3; 11 positions match TRBD1. Trimming at V came to 3 bases and at J to 2 bases, leaving 1 base not matched to a gene. The CDR3 has 15 amino acids. Germline values: CDR1 SGHRS, CDR2 YFSETQ. CDR3 sequence: CASSSGQGAGNTIYF. DNA for the CDR3: TGCGCCAGCAGCTCGGGACAGGGGGCTGGAAACACCATATATTTT.

V is TRBV4-1 and J is TRBJ2-2, with 8 bases fitting TRBD2. The CDR3 has 16 residues. Germline V gives CDR1 MGHRA, CDR2 YSYEKL. V lost 1 base to trimming and J lost 3 bases; unmatched junction nucleotides: 4. Written as DNA, the CDR3 is TGCGCCAGCAGCCAAGGGGGACTAGATGACACCGGGGAGCTGTTTTTT. Amino acids: CASSQGGLDDTGELFF.

The rearrangement joins TRBV4-2 to TRBJ2-2; a weak D match, TRBD2 (6 bases). The CDR3 sequence is 14 residues long. Germline V gene sequence: CDR1 LGHNA, CDR2 YNFKEQ. Trimming removed 8 bases at V and 0 bases at J, with 10 bases between. The CDR3 nucleotides are TGTGCCAGCGAGGACTACCCGAACACCGGGGAGCTGTTTTTT. It is translated as CASEDYPNTGELFF.

The CDR3 loop reads CASSLSRGTDTQYF. The DNA for the CDR3 is TGTGCCAGCAGTTTATCCAGGGGGACAGATACGCAGTATTTT. The V and J genes are TRBV27 and TRBJ2-3; 7 bases fit TRBD1. J gave up 3 bases and V 0 bases, and 0 bases lay outside the gene matches. Per the germline V gene, CDR1 is MNHEY and CDR2 is SMNVEV (reference sequence). The CDR3 contains 14 residues.

J is TRBJ1-2 and V is TRBV2; 7 bases align to TRBD1. V lost 7 bases and J lost 3; bases outside the gene matches: 8. The CDR3 extends over 14 amino acids. CDR1 and CDR2 from the germline V gene are SNHLY and FYNNEI. CDR3 residues: CASTRNRGDYGYTF. CDR3 DNA: TGTGCCAGCACGAGAAACAGGGGAGACTATGGCTACACCTTC.